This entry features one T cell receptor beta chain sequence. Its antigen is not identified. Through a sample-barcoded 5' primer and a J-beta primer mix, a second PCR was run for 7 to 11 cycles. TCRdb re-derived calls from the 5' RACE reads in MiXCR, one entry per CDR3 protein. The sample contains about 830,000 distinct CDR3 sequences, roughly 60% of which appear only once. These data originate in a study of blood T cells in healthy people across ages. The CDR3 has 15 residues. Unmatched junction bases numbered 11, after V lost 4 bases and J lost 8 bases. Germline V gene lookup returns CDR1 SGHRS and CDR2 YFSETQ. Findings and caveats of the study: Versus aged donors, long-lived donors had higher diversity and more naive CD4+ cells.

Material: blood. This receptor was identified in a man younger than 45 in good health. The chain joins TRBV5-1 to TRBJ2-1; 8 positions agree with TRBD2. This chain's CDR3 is CASSMGLVSPDEQFF. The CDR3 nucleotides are TGCGCCAGCAGCATGGGACTAGTCTCTCCGGATGAGCAGTTCTTC. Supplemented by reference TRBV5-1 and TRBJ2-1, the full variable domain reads KAGVTQTPRYLIKTRGQQVTLSCSPISGHRSVSWYQQTPGQGLQFLFEYFSETQRNKGNFPGRFSGRQFSNSRSEMNVSTLELGDSALYLCASSMGLVSPDEQFFGPGTRLTVL.